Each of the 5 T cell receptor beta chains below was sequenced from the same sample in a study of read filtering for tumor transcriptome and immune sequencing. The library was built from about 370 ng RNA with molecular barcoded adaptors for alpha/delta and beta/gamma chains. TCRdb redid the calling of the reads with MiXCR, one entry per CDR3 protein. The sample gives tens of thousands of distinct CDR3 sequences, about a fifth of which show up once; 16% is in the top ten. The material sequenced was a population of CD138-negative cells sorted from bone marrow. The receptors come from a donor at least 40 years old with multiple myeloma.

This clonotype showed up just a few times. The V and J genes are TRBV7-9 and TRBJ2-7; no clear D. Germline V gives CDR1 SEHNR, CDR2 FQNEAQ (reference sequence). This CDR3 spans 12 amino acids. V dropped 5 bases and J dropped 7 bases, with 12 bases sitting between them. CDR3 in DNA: TGTGCCAGCAGCGCGCGGCTGGGGGAGCAGTACTTC. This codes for CASSARLGEQYF.

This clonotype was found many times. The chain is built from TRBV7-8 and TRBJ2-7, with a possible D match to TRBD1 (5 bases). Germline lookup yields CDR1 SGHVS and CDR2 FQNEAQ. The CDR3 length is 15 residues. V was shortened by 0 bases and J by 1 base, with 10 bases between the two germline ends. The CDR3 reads CASSLAQGRSYEQYF. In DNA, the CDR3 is TGTGCCAGCAGCTTAGCGCAGGGAAGGTCCTACGAGCAGTACTTC. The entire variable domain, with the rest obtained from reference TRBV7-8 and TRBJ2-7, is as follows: GAGVSQSPRYKVAKRGQDVALRCDPISGHVSLFWYQQALGQGPEFLTYFQNEAQLDKSGLPSDRFFAERPEGSVSTLKIQRTQQEDSAVYLCASSLAQGRSYEQYFGPGTRLTVT.

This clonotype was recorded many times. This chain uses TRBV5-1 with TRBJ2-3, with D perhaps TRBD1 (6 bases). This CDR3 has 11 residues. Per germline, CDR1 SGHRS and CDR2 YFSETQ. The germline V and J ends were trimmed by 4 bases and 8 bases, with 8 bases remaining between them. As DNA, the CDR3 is TGCGCCAGCAGCGGACAGAGTACGCAGTATTTT. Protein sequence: CASSGQSTQYF.

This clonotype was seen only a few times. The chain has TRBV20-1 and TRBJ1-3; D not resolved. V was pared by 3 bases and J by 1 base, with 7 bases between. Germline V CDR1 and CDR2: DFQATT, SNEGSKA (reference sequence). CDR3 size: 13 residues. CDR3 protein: CSASEVSGNTIYF. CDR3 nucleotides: TGCAGTGCTAGTGAGGTGTCTGGAAACACCATATATTTT.

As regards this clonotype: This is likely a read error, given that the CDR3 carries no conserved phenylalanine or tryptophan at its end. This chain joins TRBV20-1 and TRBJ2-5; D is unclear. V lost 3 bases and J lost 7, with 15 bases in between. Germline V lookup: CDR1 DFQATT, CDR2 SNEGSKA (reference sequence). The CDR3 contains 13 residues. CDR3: CSASRARQATQYI. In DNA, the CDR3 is TGCAGTGCTAGTCGGGCTAGGCAGGCGACCCAGTACATC.